This T cell receptor beta chain was recorded in a study of CD8+CD57+ T cells in acquired aplastic anemia. For the study at large: The sorted CD4+ and CD8+ cells yielded an average around 3.2 ug of DNA.

The study's findings and limits: Researchers report that around 31 CD8+ CDR3 sequences appeared in both patients and controls.

V was clipped by 1 base and J by 7 bases, with 8 bases between them. CDR3 length equals 13 residues. Germline assignment: CDR1 DFQATT and CDR2 SNEGSKA (reference sequence). Those patients picked for sequencing had displayed CD8+CD57+ cell expansion on flow cytometry. Patients, without exception, had severe acquired aplastic anemia. No therapy had been given to the patients at the time of blood sampling. In regard to this clonotype: Its antigen is unidentified.

According to the study, genomic DNA was the template for TCR beta VDJ and CDR3 profiling. TCRdb reprocessed the reads via MiXCR and lists one record per CDR3 protein. The table lists 130,000 or so distinct CDR3 sequences, under 60% of them singletons. This receptor was identified in a human donor with aplastic anemia. The chain couples TRBV20-1 to TRBJ1-6; D perhaps matches TRBD1 (5 bases). The sample was sorted CD4+, CD8+, or CD8+CD57+ T cells (not recorded which) from PBMCs. Here the CDR3 DNA reads TGCAGTGCTAGAGTTCCAGGGAATTCACCCCTCCACTTT. Translation gives CSARVPGNSPLHF.